This TCR beta chain was documented in a study of post-analysis software for immune sequencing data. Study-level points and caveats: Patients carried a few TRBV segments more frequently than controls did, and TRBV5-6, TRBV5-1 and TRBV20-1 were among them.

About this clonotype: No antigen is known for it.

Germline CDR1 SQVTM, CDR2 ANQGSEA. The V gene lost 2 bases and the J gene lost 2 bases, with 13 bases spanning the gap. The CDR3 has 14 amino acids. Carried by the TCR beta cDNA libraries were unique molecular identifiers. TCRdb passed the PCR reads through MiXCR, listing each CDR3 protein once. This sample carries some 690,000 distinct CDR3 sequences, over 45% of them seen once, and the ten largest clones take approximately 10%. Sequenced material: blood. The receptor comes from a girl aged 2 to 10 with multiple sclerosis. The chain has TRBV29-1 and TRBJ2-7; D possibly corresponds to TRBD1 (6 bases). As DNA, the CDR3 is TGCAGCGTTGAAAAATCGCCAGGGGCCTACGAGCAGTACTTC. It translates to CSVEKSPGAYEQYF.